This T cell receptor (beta chain) was found in a study of shared clonotypes between healthy human individuals (dated by TCRdb to the early 2020s). Regarding the complete study: A few men and a couple of women, aged 18 to 49 years, made up the cohort. For each donor, three plates each were used for CD4 naive and CD4 memory, two plates were used for CD8 naive, and one plate was used for CD8 memory. The study deeply sequenced blood TCR repertoires of about 5 healthy adults to estimate repertoire size and the extent of clonotype sharing between individuals. To increase sequencing depth and limit assay-specific biases, TCR repertoire library preparation and sequencing were carried out by different laboratories using diverse techniques. Between about 0.85 and 9.5 billion PBMCs per donor were obtained by leukapheresis.

The paper's findings and limits, for the study overall: Compared with non-shared clonotypes, the clonotypes found in all four sorted-subset donors had higher generation probabilities. Because the study included only a small number of donors, the genetic and exposure-history diversity represented was limited. Pairwise subsampling led to the expectation that sequencing depth would affect the degree of clonotype sharing among donors. Sampling was restricted to blood, and TCR repertoires in tissues likely differ from the TCR repertoires found in blood. Rarefaction of sorted-subset datasets indicated incomplete sequencing despite the large sequencing depth. Across a few donors, roughly 5% of naive CD4, approximately 3.6% of naive CD8, approximately 2.5% of memory CD4, and around 0.4% of memory CD8 clonotypes were shared. Larger estimated clonotype richness was generally found for naive subsets than for memory subsets.

The donors were healthy, HIV-negative adults with no recently reported acute infections or vaccinations. Only Caucasian adults living in Nashville, Tennessee, USA were represented among the donors. CD4+ T cells were enriched by magnetic negative selection, after which naive cells were positively selected on CD45RA and the negative fraction was taken as the memory subset. After blood collection by leukapheresis, PBMCs were isolated using Ficoll-Histopaque density gradient centrifugation and then cryopreserved in the vapor phase of liquid nitrogen. Analytical flow cytometry was used to check the purity and quantity of each magnetically sorted T cell population. Each sorted fraction had its genomic DNA isolated and then quantified by UV absorbance on a Nanodrop 2000c. Using the deep immunoSEQ assay, TCR CDR3 regions were amplified from genomic DNA by multiplex PCR. Extracted genomic DNA from each cell subset was distributed evenly across all wells of several immunoSEQ 96-well plates, and each plate was treated as a replicate. For sorted subsets, around 200 ng genomic DNA, equal to some 28,000 T cell genomes, was loaded into each replicate PCR. Purified libraries were quantified with a Qubit 3.0 fluorometer, sized on a Bioanalyzer 2100, and re-quantified with the KAPA Library Quantification kit. A separate single-read 150-cycle Illumina NextSeq 550 flow cell was used to sequence each immunoSEQ 96-well plate. The study's own analysis went as follows. The immunoSEQ output contained only junctional sequences without quality scores, so filtering could not match that applied to full-length reads. Sequences were annotated with PyIR, a Python wrapper for IgBLAST v1.9, using IMGT germline references to assign V/J genes and CDR3. Reads were filtered out if the reads had weak V/J assignments (E-value above 1e-6), no CDR3, stop codons, out-of-frame junctions, or ambiguous translated residues. V3J clonotypes were defined as sequences sharing the same inferred V gene, J gene, and CDR3 amino acid sequence. To compute the percentage overlap between repertoires, the number of shared unique clonotypes was divided by the size of the smaller repertoire. Repertoire richness was assessed with RTK rarefaction, the Chao1 estimator, and Recon v2.1 estimates of unobserved clonotypes. For all TCRbeta clonotypes obtained by the gDNA method from a handful of donors, generation probabilities were computed with OLGA. As stored in TCRdb, this immuneACCESS dataset retains in-frame rearrangements with V and J assigned. A fraction of the clones does not appear; measured against another copy, unresolved V genes explain less than half of the discrepancy, and the remainder lacks a known reason. V and J calls and clone size are copied from that table; D and trimming were computed from the DNA. The sample includes approximately 1,500,000 clones, with around 97% observed a single time. Roughly 1.1% of the sample rests with the top ten.

Measured from the cysteine to the phenylalanine, the CDR3 is 17 residues long. The retained sequence is limited to the CDR3, 51 bases, with the frame set at the first base. CDR1 is given as LNHDA and CDR2 as SQIVND, both from the germline V gene (reference sequence). V is trimmed back by 3 bases and J by 3 bases, and the junction contains 13 bases that no gene match accounts for. For this clone: The antigen this receptor binds is unknown. There are no base qualities to consult, and no much larger clone falls within one base.

Sequenced input: naive CD4+ T cells sorted from blood. Taken with the paper, the label for cell subset or site translates to: CD45RA+ positively selected. Rearrangement joined TRBV19 to TRBJ2-7, with TRBD2 identical over 8 junction bases. The sequence was collected from a man aged 25-45 years in good health. The nucleotides read TGTGCCAGTAGTATTTCCCTTGGCGGGAGGCCGAACTACGAGCAGTACTTC. Its translation reads: CASSISLGGRPNYEQYF.